The 29 T cell receptor beta chains in this list originate from one sample, sequenced in a study of blood T cell repertoires in COVID-19. Some clones are missing from TCRdb's copy, which holds only in-frame ones; the method was immunoSEQ multiplex PCR. Of some 78,000 clones in the sample, 65% to 85% were seen once. The sequenced sample was peripheral blood. These receptor sequences come from a man aged 55 to 69 with active or convalescent COVID-19.

The chain links TRBV5-1 to TRBJ1-2; 8 bases map to TRBD1. V lost 2 bases and J lost 6; bases outside the gene matches: 6. The germline gives CDR1 SGHRS, CDR2 YFSETQ. The CDR3 is 14 amino acids. DNA for the CDR3: TGCGCCAGCAGCTTATTGACAGGGGCACATGGCTACACCTTC. This codes for CASSLLTGAHGYTF.

The chain uses TRBV7-6 and TRBJ2-5, with 7 bases fitting TRBD1. The CDR3 has 13 amino acids. Germline loops: CDR1 SGHVS, CDR2 FNYEAQ. Trimming removed 4 bases from V and 2 bases from J; junction bases left unmatched: 1. CDR3 loop: CASSSGQQETQYF. CDR3 nucleotide sequence: TGTGCCAGCAGCTCGGGACAGCAAGAGACCCAGTACTTC. The whole variable domain, remainder taken from reference TRBV7-6 and TRBJ2-5, is GAGVSQSPRYKVTKRGQDVALRCDPISGHVSLYWYRQALGQGPEFLTYFNYEAQQDKSGLPNDRFSAERPEGSISTLTIQRTEQRDSAMYRCASSSGQQETQYFGPGTRLLVL.

The V call is TRBV18, the J call TRBJ1-3; 10 positions match TRBD1. The CDR3 sequence is 18 residues long. With V trimmed by 0 bases and J by 0 bases, 5 bases remained unmatched. Per germline, CDR1 KGHSH and CDR2 LQKENI. In DNA form, the CDR3 reads TGTGCCAGCTCACCACCTCTGGGACAGGGGTACTCTGGAAACACCATATATTTT. This translates into CASSPPLGQGYSGNTIYF.

V is TRBV10-3 and J is TRBJ2-7; D not resolved. CDR1 is ENHRY and CDR2 is SYGVKD in the germline V gene. With 2 bases removed from V and 3 bases from J, the gap between germline ends came to 5 bases. This CDR3 is built from 12 residues. The CDR3 loop is CAISEPGYEQYF. CDR3 DNA: TGTGCCATCAGTGAGCCGGGCTACGAGCAGTACTTC.

The chain uses TRBV18 and TRBJ1-2, with D maybe TRBD1 (6 bases). The CDR3 loop spans 16 amino acids. Germline V lookup: CDR1 KGHSH, CDR2 LQKENI. Trimming took 2 bases from V and 5 from J, leaving 18 bases between them. The CDR3 DNA sequence: TGTGCCAGCTCACCAGGGCGGACAGTACCTACTTATGGCTACACCTTC. Encoded protein: CASSPGRTVPTYGYTF.

A few counts support this clone. The chain is built from TRBV5-5 and TRBJ2-7; D is possibly TRBD1 (6 bases). Between the trimmed V and J ends, which lost 2 bases and 6 bases, there was a span of 9 bases. This CDR3 contains 12 residues. Per germline, CDR1 SGHKS and CDR2 YYEKEE (reference sequence). The CDR3 sequence: CASSLSGAEQYF. CDR3 bases: TGTGCCAGCAGCTTATCAGGGGCCGAGCAGTACTTC.

In its sample, this clone was seen once. V is TRBV7-9 and J is TRBJ1-1, with TRBD1 as a possible D gene (5 bases). In germline, CDR1 is SEHNR, CDR2 FQNEAQ (reference sequence). The CDR3 runs to 14 residues. Trimming took 2 bases from V and 5 from J, leaving 12 bases between them. The CDR3 nucleotides are TGTGCCAGCAGCTTACATCAGGGTGTTACTGAAGCTTTCTTT. Translation: CASSLHQGVTEAFF.

The chain has TRBV29-1 and TRBJ2-5, with a tentative D call TRBD1 (5 bases). Germline V gene sequence: CDR1 SQVTM, CDR2 ANQGSEA. V lost 2 bases to trimming and J lost 7 bases, with 14 bases between them. The CDR3 is 13 amino acids. CDR3 sequence: CSVELRGGVTQYF. The DNA for the CDR3 is TGCAGCGTTGAATTAAGGGGTGGGGTGACCCAGTACTTC.

The rearrangement uses TRBV13 and TRBJ2-7, with 9 bases that match TRBD1. V shed 8 bases, J shed 1 base, and the junction held 6 bases outside the gene matches. This CDR3 region has 14 residues. Per germline, CDR1 PRHDT and CDR2 FYEKMQ (reference sequence). In nucleotides, the CDR3 is TGTGCCAGCTCCGGACAGGGGAGGTCCTACGAGCAGTACTTC. This encodes CASSGQGRSYEQYF.

The chain recombines TRBV7-8 with TRBJ1-4, with TRBD1 identical over 10 bases. J lost 4 bases, V lost 3 bases, and 2 bases had no gene match. Per the germline V gene, CDR1 is SGHVS and CDR2 is FQNEAQ. This CDR3 is 15 amino acids long. In DNA, the CDR3 is TGTGCCAGCAGCTTGACAGGGGGCGATAATGAAAAACTGTTTTTT. It translates to CASSLTGGDNEKLFF.

This clone came up a few times. The V and J genes are TRBV6-6 and TRBJ1-1, with D possibly TRBD1 on 5 matching bases. The germline CDR1 and CDR2 sequences are MNHNY and SVGAGI (reference sequence). V shed 5 bases and J shed 2 bases, with 15 bases lying between them. The CDR3 spans 15 residues. The CDR3 DNA follows: TGTGCCAGCAGTCCTAGACAGACGGATAACACTGAAGCTTTCTTT. Translating gives CASSPRQTDNTEAFF.

The J gene is TRBJ2-1, the V gene TRBV19; maybe TRBD1 (5 bases). The CDR3 is 15 amino acids. Trimming cost V 3 bases and J 0 bases, with 9 bases left between them. CDR1 and CDR2 (germline): LNHDA, SQIVND (reference sequence). CDR3 nucleotide sequence: TGTGCCAGTAGTATCGACAGTGTCTCCTACAATGAGCAGTTCTTC. Amino acid sequence: CASSIDSVSYNEQFF.

The CDR3 region has the DNA TGTGCCACCAGTGACAACAGGGGTGAAGCTTTCTTT. It codes for CATSDNRGEAFF. The J gene is TRBJ1-1, the V gene TRBV24-1, with 7 bases that match TRBD1. Germline V gene sequence: CDR1 KGHDR, CDR2 SFDVKD. J gave up 7 bases and V 4 bases, and 2 bases lay outside the gene matches. CDR3 size: 12 residues.

Only one count was recorded for this clone. This chain connects TRBV5-1 to TRBJ2-1; 8 positions match TRBD2. The CDR3 sequence is 16 residues long. Germline CDR1 and CDR2: SGHRS and YFSETQ. The ends lost 2 bases at V and 5 bases at J; junction bases unmatched: 9. DNA of the CDR3: TGCGCCAGCAGCTTAGGTGCGGGGGGCATCGACAATGAGCAGTTCTTC. It is translated as CASSLGAGGIDNEQFF.

The V and J genes are TRBV7-4 and TRBJ1-2; D gene ambiguous. The V and J ends lost 1 base and 6 bases respectively, with 9 bases between them. The germline V gene has CDR1 SGHVT and CDR2 SQSDAQ. The CDR3 consists of 13 residues. Written as DNA, the CDR3 is TGTGCCAGCAGCTTAGGCACAGTTAATGGCTACACCTTC. Amino acid sequence: CASSLGTVNGYTF.

This chain connects TRBV30 to TRBJ1-4; 9 bases fit TRBD1. This CDR3 spans 16 amino acids. Germline V lookup: CDR1 GTSNPN, CDR2 SVGIG (reference sequence). V lost 0 bases, J lost 8 bases, and 10 bases stayed unmatched. The CDR3 DNA follows: TGTGCCTGGAGTGTAGACGCCGGACAGGGGAACGAAAAACTGTTTTTT. This encodes CAWSVDAGQGNEKLFF.

The chain uses TRBV6-2 or TRBV6-3 and TRBJ1-1, with TRBD1 matching over 8 bases. The CDR3 extends over 14 amino acids. V lost 6 bases, J lost 7 bases, and 10 bases stayed unmatched. In germline, CDR1 is MNHEY, CDR2 SVGEGT. The CDR3 nucleotides are TGTGCCAGCAGCCCCGACAGGGGATCGGGTGAAGCTTTCTTT. Translation gives CASSPDRGSGEAFF.

This chain links TRBV6-5 with TRBJ1-4; TRBD1 aligns across 9 bases. The CDR3 is 15 amino acids. J lost 6 bases, V lost 2 bases, and 4 bases had no gene match. Per germline, CDR1 MNHEY and CDR2 SVGAGI. CDR3: CASSYGDRVDEKLFF. The DNA for the CDR3 is TGTGCCAGCAGTTACGGGGACAGGGTTGATGAAAAACTGTTTTTT.

This clone was counted a few times. The chain combines TRBV7-9 with TRBJ2-5, with 9 bases aligning to TRBD1. The germline CDR1 and CDR2 sequences are SEHNR and FQNEAQ (reference sequence). Trimming at V came to 5 bases and at J to 5 bases, leaving 9 bases not matched to a gene. The length of the CDR3 is 15 residues. CDR3 coding DNA: TGTGCCAGCAGCGCCACAGGGGGCTTAGGGGAGACCCAGTACTTC. The encoded protein is CASSATGGLGETQYF.

The rearrangement joins TRBV18 to TRBJ2-1; perhaps TRBD2 as D (7 bases). Trimming left V 0 bases short and J 5 bases short, with 14 bases between. This CDR3 spans 16 amino acids. Germline V gene data show CDR1 as KGHSH and CDR2 as LQKENI. As DNA, the CDR3 is TGTGCCAGCTCACCACCCCCCGGGGGGCGGAACAATGAGCAGTTCTTC. Residues: CASSPPPGGRNNEQFF.

This clone came up a few times. The CDR3 DNA sequence: TGTGCCAGCAGCTTAGCCGGGGACACCTCGTGGGGTGAAAAACTGTTTTTT. Its protein is CASSLAGDTSWGEKLFF. This chain uses TRBV7-2 with TRBJ1-4, with D perhaps matching TRBD1 (6 bases). CDR3 length equals 17 residues. The V end lost 0 bases, the J end lost 7 bases, and 18 bases lay between the germline ends. Germline V gene data show CDR1 as SGHTA and CDR2 as FQGNSA. Supplemented by reference TRBV7-2 and TRBJ1-4, the full variable domain reads GAGVSQSPSNKVTEKGKDVELRCDPISGHTALYWYRQSLGQGLEFLIYFQGNSAPDKSGLPSDRFSAERTGGSVSTLTIQRTQQEDSAVYLCASSLAGDTSWGEKLFFGSGTQLSVL.

The chain is built from TRBV5-1 and TRBJ1-2; 8 bases agree with TRBD1. V dropped 4 bases and J dropped 6; count of bases not matched to a gene: 11. This CDR3 spans 15 amino acids. Germline V gives CDR1 SGHRS, CDR2 YFSETQ. The CDR3 region is CASSAPETGVNGYTF. CDR3 coding DNA: TGCGCCAGCAGCGCCCCCGAGACAGGGGTGAATGGCTACACCTTC.

The genes are TRBV9 and TRBJ1-4, with 8 bases fitting TRBD1. The germline V gene has CDR1 SGDLS and CDR2 YYNGEE. This CDR3 comprises 15 residues. J was trimmed by 4 bases and V by 4 bases; bases with no gene match: 6. In nucleotides, the CDR3 is TGTGCCAGCAGCCTCCGGACAGGGCTTAATGAAAAACTGTTTTTT. This translates into CASSLRTGLNEKLFF.

The count of this clone is one. The chain couples TRBV2 to TRBJ2-7; 9 nucleotides align to TRBD1. V gave up 5 bases and J gave up 4 bases; unmatched junction bases: 9. Germline V lookup: CDR1 SNHLY, CDR2 FYNNEI. This CDR3 comprises 15 residues. DNA for the CDR3: TGTGCCAGCAGTTTATCCGGGACAGGGTATTACGAGCAGTACTTC. It encodes CASSLSGTGYYEQYF.

The chain carries TRBV30 and TRBJ1-2; no clear D. The germline CDR1 and CDR2 sequences are GTSNPN and SVGIG (reference sequence). Trimming removed 2 bases at V and 8 bases at J, with 9 bases between. The CDR3 runs 11 residues. CDR3 sequence reads: CAWSPQVGYTF. In nucleotides, the CDR3 is TGTGCCTGGAGTCCCCAGGTGGGCTACACCTTC.

The sample holds one count of this clone. The chain uses TRBV6-5 and TRBJ2-5; 7 bases are shared with TRBD1. CDR1 and CDR2 (germline): MNHEY, SVGAGI. The CDR3 length is 15 residues. The J segment lost 4 bases and the V segment lost 6 bases, leaving 11 bases of the junction unmatched. In DNA, the CDR3 is TGTGCCAGCAGGGCAAATGACAGGGCTTCAGAGACCCAGTACTTC. Protein: CASRANDRASETQYF.

The CDR3 is CASSDTQYTEAFF. The CDR3 coding sequence is TGTGCCAGCTCCGATACACAGTACACTGAAGCTTTCTTT. This chain connects TRBV18 to TRBJ1-1; D is unresolved. CDR1 is KGHSH and CDR2 is LQKENI in the germline V gene. The ends were cut back, 6 bases at V and 3 bases at J, with 11 bases in the middle. The CDR3 covers 13 residues.

This chain links TRBV7-9 with TRBJ2-3, with D possibly being TRBD1 (6 bases). The CDR3 contains 15 residues. Trimming took 1 base from V and 6 from J, leaving 14 bases between them. Germline V gene sequence: CDR1 SEHNR, CDR2 FQNEAQ (reference sequence). CDR3 region: CASSLVLGALDTQYF. The CDR3 DNA is TGTGCCAGCAGCTTAGTTTTGGGGGCACTGGATACGCAGTATTTT.

V is TRBV19 and J is TRBJ2-1; D gene uncertain. The V end lost 6 bases, the J end lost 0 bases, and 12 bases lay between the germline ends. The CDR3 is made up of 15 amino acids. Germline V gene lookup returns CDR1 LNHDA and CDR2 SQIVND (reference sequence). CDR3 coding DNA: TGTGCCAGTAGGCTCGATAGGAGCTCCTACAATGAGCAGTTCTTC. Its protein product is CASRLDRSSYNEQFF.